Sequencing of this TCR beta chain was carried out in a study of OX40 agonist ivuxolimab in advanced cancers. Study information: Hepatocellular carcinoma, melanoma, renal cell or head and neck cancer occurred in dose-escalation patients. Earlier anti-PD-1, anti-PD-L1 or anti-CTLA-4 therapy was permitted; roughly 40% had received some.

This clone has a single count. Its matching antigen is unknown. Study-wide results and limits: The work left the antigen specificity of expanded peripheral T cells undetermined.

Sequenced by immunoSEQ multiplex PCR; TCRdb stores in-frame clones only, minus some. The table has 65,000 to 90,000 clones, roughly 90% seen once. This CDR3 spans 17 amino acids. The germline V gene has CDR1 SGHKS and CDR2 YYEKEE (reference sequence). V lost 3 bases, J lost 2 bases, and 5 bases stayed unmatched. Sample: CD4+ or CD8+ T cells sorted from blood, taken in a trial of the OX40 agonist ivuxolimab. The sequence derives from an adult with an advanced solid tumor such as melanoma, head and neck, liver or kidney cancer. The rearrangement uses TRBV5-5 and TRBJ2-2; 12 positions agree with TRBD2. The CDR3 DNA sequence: TGTGCCAGCAGCTCCGGGACTAGCGGGCTAAACACCGGGGAGCTGTTTTTT. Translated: CASSSGTSGLNTGELFF.